These T cell receptor beta chains were read from a single sample in a study of cytomegalovirus exposure and HLA in healthy donors. Here immunoSEQ multiplex PCR was the method, and the copy in TCRdb shows in-frame clones only, minus some. Among 110,000 or so clones, 76% were seen once, and the ten largest hold 16%. Sequencing was done on a sample of PBMCs. The receptors were sampled from a man over 45 in good health and CMV-seropositive. Both conserved end residues are part of each CDR3.

>TRBV10-2|TRBJ1-5
CASSAELGSGNQPQHF
>TRBV28|TRBJ2-1
CASSPISGVSYNEQFF
>TRBV19|TRBJ2-3
CASKTSGRLDTQYF
>TRBV4-1|TRBJ2-5
CASSQRQGIQETQYF
>TRBV28|TRBJ1-1
CASSTDRGRTEAFF
>TRBV10-1|TRBJ2-1
CASADRAYNEQFF
>TRBV6-6|TRBJ2-7
CASSYSGEGLGEQYF
>TRBV7-9|TRBJ2-3
CASSPIQGWTRTDTQYF
>TRBV5-4|TRBJ1-2
CASSGSDRGNGYTF
>TRBV21-1|TRBJ2-4
CASSKKFGGTGKNIQYF
>TRBV4-3|TRBJ2-2
CASSIHQDRGTGELFF
>TRBV7-9|TRBJ2-7
CAAEGTNYEQYF
>TRBV6-1|TRBJ2-7
CATLGESGEQYF
>TRBV2|TRBJ1-3
CASRDGFSGNTIYF
>TRBV7-2|TRBJ2-5
CASSSRLGQETQYF
>TRBV10-1|-
CASSDDYYEQYF
>TRBV5-1|TRBJ2-2
CASSLAEGSTGELFF
>TRBV19|TRBJ1-2
CASSRVSGRANYGYTF
>TRBV10-2|TRBJ2-7
CASSESAGQVGYEQYF
>TRBV6-5|TRBJ1-5
CASSYSGTGNQPQHF
>TRBV9|TRBJ1-4
CASSVAGEEKLFF
>TRBV18|TRBJ2-5
CASSHGRQQETQYF
>TRBV11-3|TRBJ2-5
CASSTGQETQYF
>TRBV19|TRBJ2-5
CASSIVPQGAETQYF
>TRBV7-2|TRBJ2-7
CASTKSLAGVYEQYF
>TRBV18|TRBJ2-3
CASSPEADTQYF